This T cell receptor beta chain is drawn from a study of beta chain features in type 1 diabetes. Study findings and constraints: High TCR expression in some cells could lead to their over-representation in cDNA sequencing.

Sorted CD4+ subsets: naive, central memory, regulatory, stem cell-like memory (CD45RO/CCR7/CD25/CD127/CD95/CD27 panel). Expressed TCRB transcripts were sequenced after all isolated RNA was converted to cDNA. The data were produced by immunoSEQ multiplex PCR, yet TCRdb's version contains in-frame clones alone and is incomplete. The sample has roughly 140,000 clones; around 10% are singletons. Concerning this clone: The antigen remains undetermined.

Germline V gives CDR1 SGHTA, CDR2 FQGNSA. There are 15 residues in the CDR3. With 5 bases removed from V and 0 bases from J, the gap between germline ends came to 11 bases. The receptor comes from a young man in good health. The material sequenced was central memory CD4+ T cells from blood. The chain uses TRBV7-2 and TRBJ1-3; D is possibly TRBD1 (6 bases). CDR3 bases: TGTGCCAGCAGCAAAACAGGGCTCTCTGGAAACACCATATATTTT. This encodes CASSKTGLSGNTIYF.